This T cell receptor (beta chain) appears in the sequencing data of a study of Tregs in tolerant kidney transplant recipients. Clones were sequenced by immunoSEQ multiplex PCR, and TCRdb holds only the in-frame ones, with some missing. Of just under 45,000 clones listed, 95% are singletons. About this clone itself: The antigen remains undetermined.

V shed 6 bases and J 4 bases; nucleotides not matched to a gene: 4. CDR1 SGHVS and CDR2 FNYEAQ come from the germline V gene. CDR3 size: 13 residues. This clonotype originated in a human donor in good health. Material for sequencing was Tregs from blood cultured with allogeneic cells. The V call is TRBV7-6, the J call TRBJ1-2, with 8 bases lining up with TRBD1. The CDR3 protein is CASSLGTGYGYTF. Here the CDR3 DNA reads TGTGCCAGCAGTCTCGGGACAGGCTATGGCTACACCTTC.